This passage covers 20 T cell receptor beta chains from one sample sequenced in a study of radiotherapy plus CTLA-4 blockade in lung cancer. This table comes from immunoSEQ multiplex PCR, and its TCRdb copy is limited to in-frame clones, with some not included. The data hold more than 90,000 clones, with roughly four fifths observed a single time. The input for sequencing was peripheral blood, taken from a patient treated with radiotherapy plus ipilimumab. The origin of the receptors is a human donor with non-small cell lung cancer that progressed on radiotherapy plus ipilimumab. Some clones in this sample may be carry-over from other donors' samples.

This chain links TRBV6-5 with TRBJ1-6; 12 nucleotides match TRBD1. V gave up 2 bases and J gave up 9 bases; unmatched junction bases: 5. This CDR3 contains 16 residues. The germline V gene encodes CDR1 MNHEY and CDR2 SVGAGI. CDR3 sequence (DNA): TGTGCCAGCAGTTACCTGGGGACAGGGGGCGGTTCACCCCTCCACTTT. Protein product: CASSYLGTGGGSPLHF.

In its sample, this clone was seen once. The chain combines TRBV30 with TRBJ2-7; the match to TRBD1 covers 7 bases. CDR3 length: 13 residues. V was clipped by 3 bases and J by 4 bases; unmatched bases: 6. CDR1 and CDR2 from the germline V gene are GTSNPN and SVGIG (reference sequence). This CDR3 reads CAWRKDRNYEQYF. The CDR3, as DNA: TGTGCCTGGAGGAAGGACAGGAATTACGAGCAGTACTTC.

This chain connects TRBV6-5 to TRBJ2-2; D is possibly TRBD1 (6 bases). Trimming shortened V by 10 bases and J by 3 bases, and 15 bases separated the two germline ends. The length of the CDR3 is 14 residues. The V gene's germline CDR1 is MNHEY and CDR2 SVGAGI. The DNA of the CDR3 is TGTGCCACGTACCGGGACATCTACACCGGGGAGCTGTTTTTT. Its translation: CATYRDIYTGELFF.

The V gene is TRBV7-2, the J gene TRBJ1-2, with TRBD1 as a possible D gene (5 bases). V was trimmed by 5 bases and J by 7 bases, leaving 20 bases between them. This CDR3 has 15 amino acids. Germline CDR1 reads SGHTA; CDR2 reads FQGNSA. The chain's CDR3 is CASSDPGPIRPGYTF. The CDR3 DNA is TGTGCCAGCAGCGATCCGGGACCGATAAGACCTGGCTACACCTTC.

The V and J genes are TRBV7-3 and TRBJ1-2; D is unresolved. Germline V gene data show CDR1 as SGHTA and CDR2 as FQGTGA. The V end was cut by 2 bases, the J end by 4 bases, with 17 bases between. The CDR3 covers 16 residues. The chain's CDR3 is CASSLEPFSEPYGYTF. CDR3 nucleotide sequence: TGTGCCAGCAGCTTAGAACCATTCTCCGAGCCCTATGGCTACACCTTC.

V gene TRBV6-5 combines with J gene TRBJ1-2, with D perhaps TRBD1 (6 bases). Germline CDR1 is MNHEY and CDR2 is SVGAGI. This CDR3 comprises 13 residues. Trimming removed 2 bases at V and 4 bases at J, with 8 bases between. The CDR3 region is CASSYETGYGYTF. The DNA of the CDR3 is TGTGCCAGCAGTTACGAGACAGGCTATGGCTACACCTTC.

The chain combines TRBV4-2 with TRBJ1-2, with TRBD1 identical over 9 bases. J was trimmed by 8 bases and V by 0 bases; bases with no gene match: 4. This CDR3 has 14 residues. Per the germline V gene, CDR1 is LGHNA and CDR2 is YNFKEQ. The CDR3 loop is CASSQEDRGYGYTF. The CDR3 nucleotides read TGTGCCAGCAGCCAAGAGGACAGGGGCTACGGCTACACCTTC.

The chain links TRBV6-5 to TRBJ1-2, with D possibly being TRBD1 (5 bases). V lost 5 bases, J lost 10 bases, and 17 bases lay in between. Germline lookup yields CDR1 MNHEY and CDR2 SVGAGI. CDR3 length: 13 residues. CDR3 loop: CASSRSQGRDYTF. CDR3 coding DNA: TGTGCCAGCAGTAGATCCCAGGGACGAGACTACACCTTC.

The chain combines TRBV6-1 with TRBJ2-3, with 8 bases matching TRBD1. CDR1 is MNHNS, CDR2 SASEGT, per germline. V dropped 3 bases and J dropped 4; count of bases not matched to a gene: 9. The CDR3 spans 16 residues. CDR3 residues: CASSESPGQGSDTQYF. CDR3 nucleotide sequence: TGTGCCAGCAGTGAGTCCCCCGGACAGGGTTCAGATACGCAGTATTTT.

V gene TRBV7-5 combines with J gene TRBJ2-7; the table calls TRBD2, which could not be checked here. TRBV7-5 is a recognized pseudogene. The CDR3 has 16 amino acids. The CDR3, as DNA: TGTGCCAGCAGCTTAGGGGGGGGCAGGGGTCTTGGCGAGCAGTACTTC. Translation: CASSLGGGRGLGEQYF.

The V gene is TRBV5-1, the J gene TRBJ1-1, with 11 bases that match TRBD1. Germline V gives CDR1 SGHRS, CDR2 YFSETQ. With 4 bases clipped from V and 3 bases from J, the junction kept 5 bases outside the gene matches. The CDR3 runs 15 residues. Here the CDR3 DNA reads TGCGCCAGCAGCCATCCGGGACAGGGGGACACTGAAGCTTTCTTT. It specifies CASSHPGQGDTEAFF.

In this sample, this clone turned up a few times. The chain has TRBV18 and TRBJ2-5; D not certain. Germline CDR1 reads KGHSH; CDR2 reads LQKENI. Trimming shortened V by 6 bases and J by 5 bases, and 10 bases separated the two germline ends. The CDR3 length is 12 residues. In DNA, the CDR3 is TGTGCCAGCTCGGTAGGGCCCGAGACCCAGTACTTC. Protein: CASSVGPETQYF.

The rearrangement joins TRBV11-2 to TRBJ2-3; a possible D gene is TRBD2 (7 bases). Trimming cost V 6 bases and J 4 bases, with 11 bases left between them. The CDR3 is 13 residues long. From germline, CDR1 is SGHAT and CDR2 FQNNGV. The CDR3 sequence: CASRIGGADTQYF. As DNA, the CDR3 is TGTGCCAGCAGAATAGGGGGGGCAGATACGCAGTATTTT.

The chain employs TRBV4-1 and TRBJ1-2; 11 nucleotides match TRBD1. The germline CDR1 and CDR2 sequences are MGHRA and YSYEKL. This CDR3 region has 15 residues. The junction had 5 bases not matched to a gene; V was cut back by 6 bases and J by 2 bases. The CDR3 here is CASSRTGGDNYGYTF. The CDR3 DNA reads TGCGCCAGCAGTCGGACAGGGGGCGACAACTATGGCTACACCTTC.

This clone was recorded only once. CDR3 amino acids: CASSLVRQPDYGYTF. The CDR3 DNA reads as TGTGCCAGCAGCTTAGTGCGACAGCCTGACTATGGCTACACCTTC. The chain links TRBV7-8 to TRBJ1-2; weak D call: TRBD1 (5 bases). The V gene lost 1 base and the J gene lost 3 bases, with 12 bases spanning the gap. The CDR3 is 15 residues long. Looked up from germline, CDR1 is SGHVS and CDR2 is FQNEAQ.

The chain links TRBV7-9 to TRBJ2-7; 7 nucleotides agree with TRBD2. The CDR3 has 16 amino acids. From germline, CDR1 is SEHNR and CDR2 FQNEAQ (reference sequence). With V trimmed by 0 bases and J by 2 bases, 7 bases remained unmatched. The CDR3: CASSLAAGHPPYEQYF. The CDR3 DNA reads TGTGCCAGCAGCTTAGCAGCGGGGCATCCTCCCTACGAGCAGTACTTC.

The rearrangement uses TRBV7-2 and TRBJ2-3, with 9 nucleotides matching TRBD2. This CDR3 is built from 16 residues. In germline, CDR1 is SGHTA, CDR2 FQGNSA. With 5 bases clipped from V and 0 bases from J, the junction kept 6 bases outside the gene matches. The CDR3 region is CASSPGLAISTDTQYF. DNA of the CDR3: TGTGCCAGCAGCCCGGGACTAGCTATTAGCACAGATACGCAGTATTTT.

The genes are TRBV6-6 and TRBJ2-5; perhaps TRBD1 as D (6 bases). The CDR3 runs 14 residues. Between the trimmed V and J ends, which lost 0 bases and 5 bases, there was a span of 10 bases. The germline CDR1 and CDR2 sequences are MNHNY and SVGAGI (reference sequence). CDR3 DNA sequence: TGTGCCAGCAGTTACTCTCAGGGGTCGGAGACCCAGTACTTC. Protein: CASSYSQGSETQYF.

V usage is TRBV15 and J usage is TRBJ1-3; D uncertain. CDR1 is LNHNV, CDR2 YYDKDF, per germline (reference sequence). V was clipped by 4 bases and J by 3 bases, with 13 bases between them. The CDR3 contains 15 residues. CDR3 sequence: CATSIQGGFGNTIYF. DNA of the CDR3: TGTGCCACCAGCATACAAGGCGGTTTTGGAAACACCATATATTTT.

V gene TRBV7-2 combines with J gene TRBJ2-5; D is unresolved. Trimming removed 1 base from V and 5 bases from J, with 5 bases in between. Germline CDR1 and CDR2: SGHTA and FQGNSA. The CDR3 consists of 12 residues. Here the CDR3 reads CASSLDRETQYF. In DNA form, the CDR3 reads TGTGCCAGCAGCTTAGATAGGGAGACCCAGTACTTC.